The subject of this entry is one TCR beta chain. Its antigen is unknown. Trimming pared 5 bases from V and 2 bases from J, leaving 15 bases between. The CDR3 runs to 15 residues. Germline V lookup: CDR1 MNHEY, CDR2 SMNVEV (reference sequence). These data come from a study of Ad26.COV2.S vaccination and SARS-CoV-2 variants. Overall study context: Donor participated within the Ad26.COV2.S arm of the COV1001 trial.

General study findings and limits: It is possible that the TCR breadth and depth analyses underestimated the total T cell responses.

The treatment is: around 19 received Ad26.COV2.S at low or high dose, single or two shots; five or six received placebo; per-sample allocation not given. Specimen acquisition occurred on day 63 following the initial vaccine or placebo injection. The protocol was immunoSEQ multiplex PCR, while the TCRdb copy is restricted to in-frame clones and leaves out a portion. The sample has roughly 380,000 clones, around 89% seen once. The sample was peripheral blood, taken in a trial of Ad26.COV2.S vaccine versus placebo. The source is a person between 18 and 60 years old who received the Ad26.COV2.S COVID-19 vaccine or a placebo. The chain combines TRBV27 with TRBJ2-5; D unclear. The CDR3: CASSVTRKGQETQYF. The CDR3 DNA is TGTGCCAGCAGTGTCACAAGGAAAGGACAAGAGACCCAGTACTTC.